This is a list of T cell receptor beta chains from one sample in a study of CD8+ T cells in alopecia areata. Sequencing used immunoSEQ multiplex PCR; TCRdb keeps in-frame clones, though not all of them. The sample carries around 70,000 clones, approximately 30% recorded once. The sequencing here drew on CD8+ T cells sorted from blood, taken at week 4, from a patient treated with tofacitinib. The receptors shown here come from a human donor with alopecia areata. CDR3s include the opening cysteine and the closing phenylalanine or tryptophan. The order of the fields is J gene, clone size, D gene, V gene, CDR3 protein, CDR3 DNA. A D gene is named only where the DNA matches it firmly. Some rows have no size entry. The others give once, few or many, or a class for an expanded clone.

j_call: TRBJ1-5
clone_size: NA
d_call: NA
v_call: TRBV7-9
cdr3_aa: CASSPDSNQPQHF
cdr3_nt: TGTGCCAGCAGCCCGGACAGCAATCAGCCCCAGCATTTT

j_call: TRBJ1-5
clone_size: NA
d_call: NA
v_call: TRBV15
cdr3_aa: CATRPMGGGNQPQHF
cdr3_nt: TGTGCCACCAGGCCGATGGGGGGTGGTAATCAGCCCCAGCATTTT

j_call: TRBJ2-5
clone_size: NA
d_call: NA
v_call: TRBV30
cdr3_aa: CAWSDNQETQYF
cdr3_nt: TGTGCCTGGAGTGATAATCAAGAGACCCAGTACTTC

j_call: TRBJ2-5
clone_size: few
d_call: NA
v_call: TRBV4-1
cdr3_aa: CASSPNNREGETQYF
cdr3_nt: TGCGCCAGCAGCCCAAATAACAGGGAGGGGGAGACCCAGTACTTC

j_call: TRBJ1-3
clone_size: NA
d_call: NA
v_call: TRBV29-1
cdr3_aa: CSVVDRRNSGNTIYF
cdr3_nt: TGCAGCGTAGTTGACAGGAGAAACTCTGGAAACACCATATATTTT

j_call: TRBJ2-1
clone_size: NA
d_call: TRBD2
v_call: TRBV2
cdr3_aa: CASSEGAGAHNEQFF
cdr3_nt: TGTGCCAGCAGTGAAGGAGCGGGAGCGCACAATGAGCAGTTCTTC

j_call: TRBJ2-7
clone_size: NA
d_call: TRBD1
v_call: TRBV9
cdr3_aa: CASSAAGTGSSEQYF
cdr3_nt: TGTGCCAGCAGCGCGGCCGGGACAGGGAGCTCCGAGCAGTACTTC

j_call: TRBJ1-2
clone_size: NA
d_call: NA
v_call: TRBV7-9
cdr3_aa: CASSSDGYGYTF
cdr3_nt: TGTGCCAGCAGCTCGGACGGATATGGCTACACCTTC

j_call: TRBJ2-5
clone_size: NA
d_call: NA
v_call: TRBV27
cdr3_aa: CASRLSGTQYF
cdr3_nt: TGTGCCAGCAGACTTTCCGGGACCCAGTACTTC

j_call: TRBJ2-5
clone_size: few
d_call: NA
v_call: TRBV14
cdr3_aa: CASRTGRTQYF
cdr3_nt: TGTGCCAGCCGGACGGGCCGCACCCAGTACTTC

j_call: TRBJ1-5
clone_size: few
d_call: NA
v_call: TRBV11-2
cdr3_aa: CASSLGRANFGAQHF
cdr3_nt: TGTGCCAGCAGCTTAGGCAGGGCCAACTTCGGGGCCCAGCATTTT

j_call: TRBJ2-1
clone_size: medium-sized
d_call: NA
v_call: TRBV7-3
cdr3_aa: CASSSMSEQFF
cdr3_nt: TGTGCCAGCAGCTCAATGAGTGAGCAGTTCTTC

j_call: TRBJ2-7
clone_size: NA
d_call: NA
v_call: TRBV4-1
cdr3_aa: CASSQTATYEQYF
cdr3_nt: TGCGCCAGCAGCCAGACAGCCACCTACGAGCAGTACTTC

j_call: TRBJ2-7
clone_size: few
d_call: NA
v_call: TRBV29-1
cdr3_aa: CSVAHDYEQYF
cdr3_nt: TGCAGCGTTGCGCACGATTACGAGCAGTACTTC

j_call: TRBJ2-7
clone_size: few
d_call: TRBD2
v_call: TRBV29-1
cdr3_aa: CSVTGTTTYEQYF
cdr3_nt: TGCAGCGTTACCGGGACTACTACCTACGAGCAGTACTTC

j_call: TRBJ2-7
clone_size: NA
d_call: NA
v_call: TRBV30
cdr3_aa: CAWSVTGRFTYEQYF
cdr3_nt: TGTGCCTGGAGTGTAACAGGACGCTTCACCTACGAGCAGTACTTC

j_call: TRBJ2-7
clone_size: NA
d_call: TRBD1
v_call: TRBV29-1
cdr3_aa: CSVLDPGTGSYEQYF
cdr3_nt: TGCAGCGTTCTGGATCCCGGGACAGGGTCCTACGAGCAGTACTTC

j_call: TRBJ2-1
clone_size: NA
d_call: TRBD2
v_call: TRBV7-6
cdr3_aa: CASSSTSGLYNEQFF
cdr3_nt: TGTGCCAGCAGCTCGACTAGCGGACTCTACAATGAGCAGTTCTTC

j_call: TRBJ2-1
clone_size: few
d_call: NA
v_call: TRBV9
cdr3_aa: CASSGGIGREQFF
cdr3_nt: TGTGCCAGCAGCGGGGGTATCGGGCGGGAGCAGTTCTTC

j_call: TRBJ2-5
clone_size: once
d_call: TRBD2
v_call: TRBV12-5
cdr3_aa: CASGLAVGLAGGETQYF
cdr3_nt: TGTGCTAGTGGTTTGGCCGTGGGACTAGCGGGAGGAGAGACCCAGTACTTC

j_call: TRBJ2-1
clone_size: NA
d_call: NA
v_call: TRBV13
cdr3_aa: CASSLSGTVNEQFF
cdr3_nt: TGTGCCAGCAGCTTATCTGGAACCGTGAATGAGCAGTTCTTC

j_call: TRBJ2-7
clone_size: few
d_call: TRBD1
v_call: TRBV27
cdr3_aa: CASRAGTGFYEQYF
cdr3_nt: TGTGCCAGCCGCGCCGGGACAGGCTTCTACGAGCAGTACTTC

j_call: TRBJ2-7
clone_size: NA
d_call: NA
v_call: TRBV29-1
cdr3_aa: CSVEGGEIYEQYF
cdr3_nt: TGCAGCGTTGAGGGGGGCGAAATCTACGAGCAGTACTTC

j_call: TRBJ2-1
clone_size: NA
d_call: NA
v_call: TRBV29-1
cdr3_aa: CSVDNPRRSSYNEQFF
cdr3_nt: TGCAGCGTTGATAATCCCCGCAGGAGCTCCTACAATGAGCAGTTCTTC